This TCR beta chain was captured in a study of T cells in Graves' hyperthyroidism and ophthalmopathy. General study points: The model predicted ophthalmopathy a median approximately six months before onset. Most thyroid-expanded clonotypes above 0.001 were also found in blood.

This clonotype was recorded at least ten times. What it binds is not known. Amplified TCR beta CDR3 regions derived from RNA transcripts. The TCR CDR3 was amplified in a first-round RT-PCR using the HTBI primer set. From the multiplex PCR reads, TCRdb called clonotypes with MiXCR, one entry per CDR3 protein. Among around 620,000 distinct CDR3 sequences, 14% were seen once, and the ten largest hold roughly 6.9%. Sequencing used blood. This sequence originates from a woman aged 18-29 years with Graves' ophthalmopathy.

CDR3: CAWRGRMNTEAFF. In nucleotides, the CDR3 is TGTGCCTGGAGGGGACGGATGAACACTGAAGCTTTCTTT. The gene calls are TRBV30 and TRBJ1-1; D may be TRBD1 (5 bases). The V and J ends lost 3 bases and 0 bases respectively, with 8 bases between them. The CDR3 is 13 residues long. The germline CDR1 and CDR2 sequences are GTSNPN and SVGIG (reference sequence).